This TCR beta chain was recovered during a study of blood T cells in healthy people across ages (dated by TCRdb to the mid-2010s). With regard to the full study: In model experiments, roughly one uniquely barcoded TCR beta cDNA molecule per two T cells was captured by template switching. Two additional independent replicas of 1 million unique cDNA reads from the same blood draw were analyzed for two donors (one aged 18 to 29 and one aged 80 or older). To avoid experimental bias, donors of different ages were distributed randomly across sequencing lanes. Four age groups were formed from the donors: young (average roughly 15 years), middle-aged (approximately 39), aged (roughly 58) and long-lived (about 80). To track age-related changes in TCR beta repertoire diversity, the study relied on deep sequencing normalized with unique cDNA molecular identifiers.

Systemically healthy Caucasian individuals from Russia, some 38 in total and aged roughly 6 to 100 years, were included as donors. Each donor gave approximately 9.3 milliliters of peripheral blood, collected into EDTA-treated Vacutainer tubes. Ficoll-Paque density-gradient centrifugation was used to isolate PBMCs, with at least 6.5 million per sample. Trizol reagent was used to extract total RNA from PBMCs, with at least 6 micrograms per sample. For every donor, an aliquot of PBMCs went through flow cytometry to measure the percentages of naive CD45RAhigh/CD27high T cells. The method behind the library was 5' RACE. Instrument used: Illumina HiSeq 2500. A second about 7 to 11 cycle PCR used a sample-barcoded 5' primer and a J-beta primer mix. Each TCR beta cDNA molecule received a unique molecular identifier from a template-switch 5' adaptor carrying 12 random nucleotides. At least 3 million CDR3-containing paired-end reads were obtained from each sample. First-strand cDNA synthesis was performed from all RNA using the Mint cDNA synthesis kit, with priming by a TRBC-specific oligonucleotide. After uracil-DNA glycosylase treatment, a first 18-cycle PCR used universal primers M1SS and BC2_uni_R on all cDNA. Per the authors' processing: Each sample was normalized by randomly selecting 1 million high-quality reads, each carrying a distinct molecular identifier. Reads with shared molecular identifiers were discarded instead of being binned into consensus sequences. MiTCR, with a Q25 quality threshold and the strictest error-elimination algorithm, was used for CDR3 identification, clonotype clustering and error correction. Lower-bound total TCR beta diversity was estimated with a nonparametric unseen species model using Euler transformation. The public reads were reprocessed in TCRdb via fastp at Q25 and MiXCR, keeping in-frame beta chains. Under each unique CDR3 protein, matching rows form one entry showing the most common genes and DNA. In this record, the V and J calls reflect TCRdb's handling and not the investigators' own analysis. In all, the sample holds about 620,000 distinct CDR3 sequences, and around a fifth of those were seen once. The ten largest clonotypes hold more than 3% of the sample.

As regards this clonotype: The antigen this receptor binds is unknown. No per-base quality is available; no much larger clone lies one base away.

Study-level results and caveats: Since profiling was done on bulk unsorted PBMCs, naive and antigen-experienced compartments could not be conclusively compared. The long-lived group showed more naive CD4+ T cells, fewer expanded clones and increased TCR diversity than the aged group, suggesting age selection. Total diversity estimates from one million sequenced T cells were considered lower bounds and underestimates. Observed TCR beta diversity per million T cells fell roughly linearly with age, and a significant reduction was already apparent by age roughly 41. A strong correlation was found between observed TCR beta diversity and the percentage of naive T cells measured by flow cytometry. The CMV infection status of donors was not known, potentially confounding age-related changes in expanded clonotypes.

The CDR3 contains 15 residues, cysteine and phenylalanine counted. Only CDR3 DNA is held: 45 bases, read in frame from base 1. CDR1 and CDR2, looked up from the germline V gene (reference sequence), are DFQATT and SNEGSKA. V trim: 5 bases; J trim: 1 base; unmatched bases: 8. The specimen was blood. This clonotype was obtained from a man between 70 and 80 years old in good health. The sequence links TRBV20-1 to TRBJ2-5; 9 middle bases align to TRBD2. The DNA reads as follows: TGCAGTGCTGTAGCTAGTAGCGGGGGCCAAGAGACCCAGTACTTC. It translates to CSAVASSGGQETQYF.